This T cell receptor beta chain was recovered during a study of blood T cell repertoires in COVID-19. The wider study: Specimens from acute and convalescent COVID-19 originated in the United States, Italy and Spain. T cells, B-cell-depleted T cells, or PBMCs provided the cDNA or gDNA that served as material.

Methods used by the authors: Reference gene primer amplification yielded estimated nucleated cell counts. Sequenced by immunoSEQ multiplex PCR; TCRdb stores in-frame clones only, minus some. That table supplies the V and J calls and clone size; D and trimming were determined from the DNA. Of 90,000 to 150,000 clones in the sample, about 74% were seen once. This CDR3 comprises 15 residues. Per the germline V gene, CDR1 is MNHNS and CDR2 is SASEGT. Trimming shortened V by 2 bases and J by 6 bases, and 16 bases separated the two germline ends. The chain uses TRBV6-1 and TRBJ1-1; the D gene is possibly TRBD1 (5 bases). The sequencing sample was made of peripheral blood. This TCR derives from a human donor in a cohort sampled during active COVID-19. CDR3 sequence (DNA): TGTGCCAGCAGTGAACGGGGGATCCTCCAGGCTGAAGCTTTCTTT. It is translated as CASSERGILQAEAFF.